These 11 T cell receptor beta chains came from one sample sequenced in a study of blood T cells in healthy people across ages. Then a second PCR, running roughly 7 to 11 cycles, was carried out with a sample-barcoded 5' primer and a J-beta primer mix. TCRdb called the 5' RACE reads again in MiXCR, with one record for every CDR3 protein. The data contain about 640,000 distinct CDR3 sequences, roughly three fifths of them singletons. The sequenced material came from blood. These receptors were taken from a man aged 60 to 69 in good health.

The J gene is TRBJ1-1, the V gene TRBV5-1; maybe TRBD1 (5 bases). CDR1 SGHRS and CDR2 YFSETQ come from the germline V gene. The CDR3 loop spans 16 amino acids. V was clipped by 0 bases and J by 0 bases, with 12 bases between them. CDR3 sequence reads: CASSLAFQGMNTEAFF. CDR3 DNA: TGCGCCAGCAGCTTGGCCTTTCAGGGCATGAACACTGAAGCTTTCTTT.

The chain employs TRBV12-3 or TRBV12-4 and TRBJ1-6, with a tentative D call TRBD1 (5 bases). The germline V and J ends were trimmed by 2 bases and 8 bases, with 19 bases remaining between them. The CDR3 is 17 residues long. The CDR3 spells CASSLRAGGAFDSPLHF. CDR3 DNA sequence: TGTGCCAGCAGTTTAAGGGCGGGAGGGGCGTTTGATTCACCCCTCCACTTT.

This clonotype has at least ten counts. V is TRBV5-1 and J is TRBJ2-7, with D possibly being TRBD2 (5 bases). CDR3 length equals 13 residues. Deletions cut 5 bases from V and 2 bases from J, with 11 bases between. Germline V gene sequence: CDR1 SGHRS, CDR2 YFSETQ. CDR3 sequence reads: CASRVTTTYEQYF. For the CDR3, the DNA is TGCGCCAGCAGGGTAACGACTACCTACGAGCAGTACTTC.

The rearrangement joins TRBV30 to TRBJ2-1; maybe TRBD2 (5 bases). Per germline, CDR1 GTSNPN and CDR2 SVGIG (reference sequence). CDR3 length: 14 residues. With 1 base removed from V and 9 bases from J, the gap between germline ends came to 16 bases. The CDR3 bases are TGTGCCTGGAGTGCGCGAGGGCCCCCGGGTGAGCAGTTCTTC. This codes for CAWSARGPPGEQFF.

This clonotype occurred a few times. The chain joins TRBV4-2 to TRBJ1-1; D call uncertain. Trimming cost V 1 base and J 0 bases, with 9 bases left between them. The CDR3 covers 15 residues. Per germline, CDR1 LGHNA and CDR2 YNFKEQ. CDR3 protein: CASSQAGGMNTEAFF. The CDR3 region has the DNA TGTGCCAGCAGCCAAGCCGGTGGGATGAACACTGAAGCTTTCTTT.

V and J are TRBV6-5 and TRBJ1-1, with D possibly TRBD1 on 5 matching bases. The CDR3 is made up of 16 amino acids. The germline V and J ends were trimmed by 2 bases and 6 bases, with 19 bases remaining between them. CDR1 and CDR2 from the germline V gene are MNHEY and SVGAGI. The CDR3 region has the DNA TGTGCCAGCAGTTACAGTTTGGGACGGCGGGGCGCTGAAGCTTTCTTT. Amino acid sequence: CASSYSLGRRGAEAFF.

The chain has TRBV10-3 and TRBJ2-5; perhaps TRBD2 as D (6 bases). The germline gives CDR1 ENHRY, CDR2 SYGVKD. CDR3 length equals 15 residues. V was trimmed by 2 bases and J by 1 base, leaving 11 bases between them. CDR3 sequence: CAISETSGLQETQYF. As DNA, the CDR3 is TGTGCCATCAGTGAGACCTCGGGACTCCAAGAGACCCAGTACTTC.

V usage is TRBV20-1 and J usage is TRBJ1-1; no reliable D call. Germline loops: CDR1 DFQATT, CDR2 SNEGSKA (reference sequence). V shed 1 base and J shed 2 bases, with 8 bases lying between them. This CDR3 is built from 13 residues. As DNA, the CDR3 is TGCAGTGCTAGAGTTCAGGCAAACACTGAAGCTTTCTTT. It translates to CSARVQANTEAFF.

The chain has TRBV4-2 and TRBJ2-5; TRBD1 matches at 10 bases. The CDR3 is made up of 16 amino acids. J was trimmed by 4 bases and V by 4 bases; bases with no gene match: 9. Germline V gene sequence: CDR1 LGHNA, CDR2 YNFKEQ. The CDR3 loop is CASSPRQGARGETQYF. The DNA for the CDR3 is TGTGCCAGCAGCCCTCGACAGGGGGCGAGGGGAGAGACCCAGTACTTC.

As to this clonotype: A single base separates this from a much larger clone, so it may be a read error. This chain links TRBV11-2 with TRBJ2-5; 7 bases are shared with TRBD2. J gave up 11 bases and V 5 bases, and 17 bases lay outside the gene matches. Germline V lookup: CDR1 SGHAT, CDR2 FQNNGV. The CDR3 spans 15 residues. The CDR3 nucleotides are TGTGCCAGCAGCCCCCACGGGACTACGTCCAGTGAGCAGTACTTC. As protein: CASSPHGTTSSEQYF.

This chain connects TRBV4-2 to TRBJ2-1; the match to TRBD2 covers 11 bases. Trimming took 4 bases from V and 10 from J; bases not matched to a gene: 15. The germline V gene has CDR1 LGHNA and CDR2 YNFKEQ. CDR3 length: 17 amino acids. CDR3 amino acids: CASSRSTGLAELGEQFF. The CDR3 DNA is TGTGCCAGCAGCCGGTCCACGGGACTAGCGGAACTAGGAGAGCAGTTCTTC.